These T cell receptor beta chains were read from a single sample in a study of blood T cell repertoires in COVID-19. Produced via immunoSEQ multiplex PCR; TCRdb's table is partial and in-frame only. The table shows about 150,000 clones, with around 88% occurring only once. Sequencing was performed on peripheral blood. These receptor sequences come from a human donor in a cohort sampled during active COVID-19. Each CDR3 is given with its conserved first and last residue. The D gene is left open where the match is weak. The size field is filled for only some rows; it gives once, few, many or a size class.

size,V,D,J,DNA,CDR3
once,TRBV6-5,TRBD2,TRBJ2-3,TGTGCCAGCAGTCGCCAGCGGGGAAGCACAGATACGCAGTATTTT,CASSRQRGSTDTQYF
NA,TRBV28,TRBD1,TRBJ2-7,TGTGCCAGCAGTACTCGGACAGGGGGCGCGTACGAGCAGTACTTC,CASSTRTGGAYEQYF
NA,TRBV6-1,TRBD1,TRBJ1-6,TGTGCCAGCAGTGGAGGACAGGGGGGGAGGGGTTCACCCCTCCACTTT,CASSGGQGGRGSPLHF
NA,TRBV4-1,NA,TRBJ2-7,TGCGCCAGCAGCCAAGAGGTCGGCAGGCCCCAGGGAGGGCAGTACTTC,CASSQEVGRPQGGQYF
NA,TRBV6-6,NA,TRBJ2-7,TGTGCCAGCAGTTATTTAGACAGGCACTACGAGCAGTACTTC,CASSYLDRHYEQYF
NA,TRBV7-8,NA,TRBJ1-2,TGTGCCAGCAGCGTATCAAAGGGGAATGGCTACACCTTC,CASSVSKGNGYTF
NA,TRBV29-1,TRBD1,TRBJ2-1,TGCAGCGTCCACAGGGGCTCCTACAATGAGCAGTTCTTC,CSVHRGSYNEQFF
NA,TRBV6-5,TRBD1,TRBJ2-7,TGTGCCAGCAGCGCCCCGGGACAGGGGGTATACGAGCAGTACTTC,CASSAPGQGVYEQYF
once,TRBV6-2/TRBV6-3,NA,TRBJ1-1,TGTGCCAGCAGTTACTCGGGCCGGGGGACTGAAGCTTTCTTT,CASSYSGRGTEAFF
NA,TRBV6-5,NA,TRBJ1-2,TGTGCCAGCAGCCCCGCAATGGGAGCTAACTATGGCTACACCTTC,CASSPAMGANYGYTF
NA,TRBV7-9,NA,TRBJ2-5,TGTGCCAGCAGCGCCGACCAGGGTCGGTCTTCCGGGGAGACCCAGTACTTC,CASSADQGRSSGETQYF
NA,TRBV11-2,TRBD1,TRBJ1-2,TGTGCCAGCACCTCCCGGACAGGGGGCATCTATGGCTACACCTTC,CASTSRTGGIYGYTF
NA,TRBV5-3,NA,TRBJ2-7,TGTGCCAGAAGCTTGTCCGTAGACAGCCTCTCCTACGAGCAGTACTTC,CARSLSVDSLSYEQYF
NA,TRBV19,NA,TRBJ2-1,TGTGCCAGTAGTCTACAGGGTCTGCTCAGTGGCAATGAGCAGTTCTTC,CASSLQGLLSGNEQFF
NA,TRBV19,NA,TRBJ2-2,TGTGCCAGTAGTAGCTCGGGGGCCGGGGAGCTGTTTTTT,CASSSSGAGELFF
NA,TRBV4-1,NA,TRBJ1-3,TGCGCCAGCAGCCCATCAATAACCCCTCGGGACACCATATATTTT,CASSPSITPRDTIYF
NA,TRBV5-6,TRBD1,TRBJ2-2,TGTGCCAGCAGACGGACAGGACGGTCCGGGGAGCTGTTTTTT,CASRRTGRSGELFF
NA,TRBV6-5,TRBD1,TRBJ2-7,TGTGCCAGCAGGTCGACAGGGGACGAGCAGTACTTC,CASRSTGDEQYF
NA,TRBV28,NA,TRBJ2-7,TGTGCCAGCAGTTTTTCTAGCCGGGGTTCCTACGAGCAGTACTTC,CASSFSSRGSYEQYF
NA,TRBV5-6,NA,TRBJ2-7,TGTGCCAGCAGCTTGTCCGTCTACGAGCAGTACTTC,CASSLSVYEQYF
once,TRBV9,TRBD1,TRBJ2-1,TGTGCCAGCAGCGTAGGTCGGGGACAGTACAATGAGCAGTTCTTC,CASSVGRGQYNEQFF
once,TRBV5-1,NA,TRBJ1-1,TGCGCCAGCAGCTTCGGGACACAGAGGGACACTGAAGCTTTCTTT,CASSFGTQRDTEAFF
few,TRBV6-5,TRBD1,TRBJ1-1,TGTGCCAGCAGAAGGGACAGGGGACCTAACACTGAAGCTTTCTTT,CASRRDRGPNTEAFF
NA,TRBV28,NA,TRBJ2-5,TGTGCCAGCACCAAAAGAGGGTCACAAGTCGCCCAGTACTTC,CASTKRGSQVAQYF
NA,TRBV6-6,TRBD2,TRBJ2-7,TGTGCCAGCAGTTACTCGCGGGCGGGAGTCTACGAGCAGTACTTC,CASSYSRAGVYEQYF
few,TRBV10-3,TRBD1,TRBJ2-7,TGTGCCATCAGTACAGCGGCGCGACAGGGTTCCTACGAGCAGTACTTC,CAISTAARQGSYEQYF
NA,TRBV28,TRBD2,TRBJ2-5,TGTGCCAGCAGTAGGACTAGCGGGGGAGAGACCCAGTACTTC,CASSRTSGGETQYF
NA,TRBV5-5,NA,TRBJ1-5,TGTGCCAGCAGCTTCCAGTTAAATCAGCCCCAGCATTTT,CASSFQLNQPQHF
NA,TRBV2,TRBD1,TRBJ2-7,TGTGCCAGCAGGGCAACAGGGGGAGGCTCCTACGAGCAGTACTTC,CASRATGGGSYEQYF
NA,TRBV18,NA,TRBJ1-4,TGTGCCAGCTCAACAGTACGGACAGAGAATGAAAAACTGTTTTTT,CASSTVRTENEKLFF
NA,TRBV14,NA,TRBJ2-7,TGTGCCAGCAGCCAAGTGCGGCAGGGTGAGCAGTACTTC,CASSQVRQGEQYF